This T cell receptor (beta chain) was recorded in a study of blood T cells in healthy people across ages. The use of a sample-barcoded 5' primer and a J-beta primer mix characterized a second PCR of roughly 6 to 12 cycles. Each CDR3 protein is one row after TCRdb ran MiXCR on the 5' RACE reads. Among some 1.7 million distinct CDR3 sequences listed, 28% were seen once. Trimming cost V 7 bases and J 1 base, with 8 bases left between them. The CDR3 covers 12 residues. V and J are TRBV12-3 or TRBV12-4 and TRBJ2-7; D unresolved. The receptor comes from a woman aged 25 to 39 in good health. Input material: blood. Here the CDR3 DNA reads TGTGCCAGCAACTATCGTTCCTACGAGCAGTACTTC. It encodes CASNYRSYEQYF.